This TCR beta chain was captured by sequencing in a study of beta chain features in type 1 diabetes. Findings and limits, study-wide: Any HLA effect on TCRB rearrangement was left unresolved by small sub-analyses.

Germline-derived CDR1 and CDR2 are MNHGY and SAAAGT. With V trimmed by 4 bases and J by 6 bases, 3 bases remained unmatched. The CDR3 totals 14 residues. Sequenced material consisted of expressed TCRB transcripts (all of the isolated RNA was reverse transcribed). Here immunoSEQ multiplex PCR was the method, and the copy in TCRdb shows in-frame clones only, minus some. This table has almost 250,000 clones, roughly 13% appearing once. Purity exceeded 95% in all sorted populations. Concerning this clone: The antigen is unknown.

This clonotype was obtained from a woman aged 40 to 50 in good health. The sequenced sample was naive CD4+ T cells from blood. This chain uses TRBV6-8 with TRBJ1-2, with TRBD1 matching over 12 bases. The CDR3 is CASSSRDRGHGYTF. CDR3 DNA sequence: TGTGCCAGCAGTTCCCGGGACAGGGGGCATGGCTACACCTTC.